This TCR beta chain originates from a study of patients with pleural tuberculosis. TCRdb processed the reads anew with MiXCR; each CDR3 protein has one entry. The table records about 30,000 distinct CDR3 sequences, about a sixth of them present only once. Per germline, CDR1 MGHRA and CDR2 YSYEKL. V was pared by 4 bases and J by 4 bases, with 10 bases of the junction left unmatched. The CDR3 is made up of 16 amino acids. This clonotype appeared many times. Sequenced: peripheral blood. The chain employs TRBV4-1 and TRBJ2-1; 7 nucleotides line up with TRBD2. This receptor was taken from a human donor with pleural tuberculosis. The CDR3 DNA is TGCGCCAGCAGCCGAAGACTAGCCCCCGAATACAATGAGCAGTTCTTC. Its protein is CASSRRLAPEYNEQFF.